The clone carrying this T cell receptor (beta chain) was observed a few times. Its antigen is as yet unknown. This specimen belongs to a study of cytomegalovirus exposure and HLA in healthy donors. The study, taken as a whole, reports: In a later analysis, at a false discovery rate of 0.05, under 20,000 TCR beta sequences were associated with HLA alleles. Across donors, most TCRs were seen rarely, yet some public ones were widespread. Of the V segments, some could not be distinguished, including TRBV6-2 and TRBV6-3, and were excluded.

It was with 60 Vbeta and 13 Jbeta primers that the PCR ran. The repertoire was sequenced with immunoSEQ multiplex PCR; TCRdb's copy has only in-frame clones and lacks some. Among some 100,000 clones listed, about 68% were seen once. The CDR3 has 14 amino acids. CDR1 is MNHEY and CDR2 is SVGAGI in the germline V gene. The V gene lost 4 bases and the J gene lost 7 bases, with 16 bases spanning the gap. Sequenced input: PBMCs. V gene TRBV6-5 combines with J gene TRBJ2-5, with D perhaps matching TRBD2 (5 bases). The clonotype originates from a male donor in good health and CMV-seropositive. CDR3 DNA: TGTGCCAGCAGTTCCCGGACCGTCCGGGGGACCCAGTACTTC. This codes for CASSSRTVRGTQYF.